A selection of T cell receptor beta chains follows, all from one sample in a study of control samples from healthy donors and cancer patients. This table comes from immunoSEQ multiplex PCR, and its TCRdb copy is limited to in-frame clones, with some not included. The repertoire holds 120,000 or so clones, with roughly 89% as singletons. Sequences were obtained from blood. These receptors all stem from a man aged 30-40 years in good health. Both conserved end residues are part of each CDR3. D genes are given only for firm matches. Some rows mark clone size as missing; the rest say once, few, many or name a class of expanded clone.

d_call j_call clone_size v_call cdr3_aa cdr3_nt
NA TRBJ1-2 NA TRBV14 CASSQGVTGYTF TGTGCCAGCAGCCAAGGGGTTACTGGCTACACCTTC
TRBD1 TRBJ2-7 NA TRBV5-1 CASSLEQGAYEQYF TGCGCCAGCAGCTTGGAACAGGGGGCTTACGAGCAGTACTTC
NA TRBJ2-4 NA TRBV20-1 CSAREVIQYF TGCAGTGCTAGAGAGGTTATTCAGTACTTC
NA TRBJ1-3 few TRBV3-1/TRBV3-2 CASSQALSGNTIYF TGTGCCAGCAGCCAAGCCCTCTCTGGAAACACCATATATTTT
NA TRBJ2-7 NA TRBV11-3 CASSLEGTYSYEQYF TGTGCCAGCAGCTTAGAAGGGACATACTCCTACGAGCAGTACTTC
TRBD1 TRBJ1-3 NA TRBV9 CASSDGQAGNTIYF TGTGCCAGCAGTGACGGACAGGCTGGAAACACCATATATTTT
NA TRBJ1-1 NA TRBV4-2 CASSQDPNMNTEAFF TGTGCCAGCAGCCAAGATCCGAACATGAACACTGAAGCTTTCTTT
TRBD1 TRBJ1-1 NA TRBV4-1 CASSQNPTGGTEAFF TGCGCCAGCAGCCAAAATCCAACAGGGGGCACTGAAGCTTTCTTT
NA TRBJ2-1 NA TRBV5-1 CASSLNRGANEQFF TGCGCCAGCAGCTTGAATAGAGGGGCGAATGAGCAGTTCTTC
NA TRBJ2-3 NA TRBV2 CASRRGGLTDTQYF TGTGCCAGCAGGAGGGGGGGCTTAACAGATACGCAGTATTTT
TRBD2 TRBJ2-7 NA TRBV5-1 CASSTTSGVYEQYF TGCGCCAGCAGCACGACTAGCGGGGTATACGAGCAGTACTTC
NA TRBJ1-2 NA TRBV12-3/TRBV12-4 CASSLGDGYGYTF TGTGCCAGCAGTTTAGGGGATGGCTATGGCTACACCTTC
NA TRBJ1-1 NA TRBV11-3 CASSSGVDRAFF TGTGCCAGCAGCTCGGGAGTAGATAGAGCTTTCTTT
NA TRBJ1-1 NA TRBV25-1 CASSERGGGTEAFF TGTGCCAGCAGCGAAAGAGGTGGAGGCACTGAAGCTTTCTTT
NA TRBJ2-7 NA TRBV30 CAWSARYEQYF TGTGCCTGGAGTGCCCGTTACGAGCAGTACTTC
TRBD2 TRBJ2-2 once TRBV3-1/TRBV3-2 CASSQGTSGGTTGELFF TGTGCCAGCAGCCAAGGGACTAGCGGGGGCACAACCGGGGAGCTGTTTTTT
TRBD1 TRBJ1-2 NA TRBV6-4 CASSDLPGQGVYGYTF TGTGCCAGCAGTGACCTACCGGGACAGGGGGTCTATGGCTACACCTTC
TRBD1 TRBJ1-2 NA TRBV2 CASSERGQGGADGYTF TGTGCCAGCAGTGAAAGGGGACAGGGGGGAGCGGATGGCTACACCTTC
NA TRBJ2-5 NA TRBV2 CASSVRHEGTQYF TGTGCCAGCAGTGTACGACACGAGGGTACCCAGTACTTC
NA TRBJ2-1 NA TRBV9 CASSVEWGFSDEQFF TGTGCCAGCAGCGTAGAGTGGGGCTTCTCCGATGAGCAGTTCTTC
TRBD1 TRBJ1-1 NA TRBV19 CASGTANTEAFF TGTGCCAGTGGGACAGCGAACACTGAAGCTTTCTTT
TRBD1 TRBJ1-1 NA TRBV7-2 CASSLTGQIEAFF TGTGCCAGCAGCTTAACGGGACAGATTGAAGCTTTCTTT